Below are 22 T cell receptor beta chains sequenced from a single sample in a study of T cells in tuberculosis. As for time point: new active TB diagnosis, blood taken before or within 7 days of starting treatment. The assay was immunoSEQ multiplex PCR, and TCRdb's table has in-frame clones only and misses some. The sample lists tens of thousands of clones, about 91% occurring once. The material was PBMCs, obtained at tuberculosis diagnosis. These receptors originate from an adult with tuberculosis.

The genes are TRBV5-1 and TRBJ1-3, with a tentative D call TRBD1 (6 bases). The CDR3 sequence is 14 residues long. V lost 4 bases and J 9 bases, leaving 17 bases between the germline ends. CDR1 SGHRS and CDR2 YFSETQ come from the germline V gene. CDR3 protein: CASSPGDTVITIYF. The CDR3 DNA is TGCGCCAGCAGCCCTGGGGACACTGTAATCACCATATATTTT.

CDR3 DNA sequence: TGTGCCACCAGCAGACTTACCTTCGACAGGGCTGCTGGGGCCAACGTCCTGACTTTC. Its protein product is CATSRLTFDRAAGANVLTF. The V gene is TRBV15, the J gene TRBJ2-6, with TRBD1 identical over 7 bases. There are 19 residues in the CDR3. V was clipped by 2 bases and J by 2 bases; unmatched bases: 12. CDR1 and CDR2 (germline): LNHNV, YYDKDF (reference sequence).

The V gene is TRBV25-1, the J gene TRBJ2-3; 11 bases match TRBD2. Germline V gene lookup returns CDR1 MGHDK and CDR2 SYGVNS. With 8 bases clipped from V and 6 bases from J, the junction kept 10 bases outside the gene matches. This CDR3 contains 15 residues. In nucleotides, the CDR3 is TGTGCCAGCGCCGTAGCGGGGGGGCCTCCCGATACGCAGTATTTT. Translating gives CASAVAGGPPDTQYF.

The sample holds a few counts of this clone. In DNA form, the CDR3 reads TGTGCCAGCAGGGGGGCCGGGCAGGGCTACACCTTC. This encodes CASRGAGQGYTF. This sequence joins TRBV5-4 and TRBJ1-2; D possibly corresponds to TRBD1 (6 bases). The CDR3 length is 12 residues. Trimming took off 5 bases at V and 8 bases at J, with 13 bases between the two ends. Per the germline V gene, CDR1 is SGHNT and CDR2 is YYREEE (reference sequence).

V and J are TRBV29-1 and TRBJ2-3; D is possibly TRBD2 (6 bases). CDR3 length equals 12 residues. Trimming took 6 bases from V and 5 from J, leaving 12 bases between them. The germline V gene has CDR1 SQVTM and CDR2 ANQGSEA. The CDR3 bases are TGCAGCGTGGTCCCGGGACTAGATACGCAGTATTTT. The encoded protein is CSVVPGLDTQYF.

This clone was counted between two and nine times. Sequence at one end of the junction differs from germline and may be a read error. The CDR3 region is CASRGSLSFTFF. In nucleotides, the CDR3 is TGTGCTAGTCGGGGGAGCTTATCCTTCACCTTTTTT. The J gene is TRBJ1-1, the V gene TRBV12-5; possible D gene TRBD1, 5 bases. The length of the CDR3 is 12 residues. Germline-derived CDR1 and CDR2 are LGHNT and FRNRAP.

The count of this clone is one. The chain links TRBV19 to TRBJ1-2, with D hard to call. V gave up 3 bases and J gave up 4 bases, with 12 bases separating them. This CDR3 spans 14 amino acids. CDR1 is LNHDA and CDR2 is SQIVND in the germline V gene (reference sequence). CDR3 DNA: TGTGCCAGTAGTATGTGGGAGCGATTCTATGGCTACACCTTC. Residues: CASSMWERFYGYTF.

This clone showed up just once. The rearrangement links TRBV7-2 to TRBJ1-3; TRBD1 is a possible D gene (5 bases). Germline lookup yields CDR1 SGHTA and CDR2 FQGNSA. This CDR3 spans 17 amino acids. V was clipped by 8 bases and J by 3 bases, with 23 bases between them. CDR3 sequence (DNA): TGTGCCAGCGGGCCCTATGGCCAGGGATTAGGTGGAAACACCATATATTTT. Its translation: CASGPYGQGLGGNTIYF.

The V gene is TRBV5-6, the J gene TRBJ1-2; 8 positions match TRBD1. CDR1 and CDR2 from the germline V gene are SGHDT and YYEEEE. Trimming removed 0 bases from V and 6 bases from J; junction bases left unmatched: 4. This CDR3 spans 14 amino acids. The CDR3 DNA is TGTGCCAGCAGCTTGGTACCAGGGGGCGATGGCTACACCTTC. Its translation is CASSLVPGGDGYTF.

The CDR3 reads CASSGANTGELFF. The CDR3 DNA sequence: TGTGCCAGCAGTGGAGCTAACACCGGGGAGCTGTTTTTT. The rearrangement joins TRBV25-1 to TRBJ2-2, with D uncertain. Trimming stripped 4 bases from V and 2 bases from J, with 5 bases between. The germline CDR1 and CDR2 sequences are MGHDK and SYGVNS. The CDR3 sequence is 13 residues long. Filled out from reference TRBV25-1 and TRBJ2-2, the complete variable domain reads EADIYQTPRYLVIGTGKKITLECSQTMGHDKMYWYQQDPGMELHLIHYSYGVNSTEKGDLSSESTVSRIRTEHFPLTLESARPSHTSQYLCASSGANTGELFFGEGSRLTVL.

V usage is TRBV10-3 and J usage is TRBJ1-2, with 10 bases matching TRBD1. The length of the CDR3 is 17 residues. The V gene's germline CDR1 is ENHRY and CDR2 SYGVKD. J lost 3 bases, V lost 3 bases, and 10 bases had no gene match. CDR3 DNA sequence: TGTGCCATCAGTGAATCCCGACAGGGGGCTTATGACTATGGCTACACCTTC. Translated: CAISESRQGAYDYGYTF.

This sequence joins TRBV6-6 and TRBJ2-5; 9 bases are a match to TRBD1. The CDR3 extends over 15 amino acids. V shed 5 bases, J shed 5 bases, and the junction held 9 bases outside the gene matches. Germline CDR1 is MNHNY and CDR2 is SVGAGI (reference sequence). CDR3 DNA sequence: TGTGCCAGCAGTGCAGACAGGGGGACGTGGGAGACCCAGTACTTC. Amino acids: CASSADRGTWETQYF.

This chain connects TRBV15 to TRBJ1-6; TRBD1 might be the D (6 bases). Germline V gene data show CDR1 as LNHNV and CDR2 as YYDKDF (reference sequence). V lost 4 bases and J 1 base, leaving 14 bases between the germline ends. CDR3 length: 17 amino acids. The CDR3 is CATSTRVTGSYNSPLHF. The CDR3 region has the DNA TGTGCCACCAGCACCCGTGTTACAGGGTCCTATAATTCACCCCTCCACTTT.

This chain joins TRBV30 and TRBJ1-5; no firm D call. CDR3 size: 14 residues. Per the germline V gene, CDR1 is GTSNPN and CDR2 is SVGIG (reference sequence). V was cut by 0 bases and J by 2 bases, with 8 bases left in between. CDR3 nucleotides: TGTGCCTGGAGTGTGGGAGTGGGCAATCAGCCCCAGCATTTT. As protein: CAWSVGVGNQPQHF.

This clone was counted a single time. The rearrangement joins TRBV6-1 to TRBJ2-2; the match to TRBD2 covers 10 bases. CDR3 size: 16 residues. Germline lookup yields CDR1 MNHNS and CDR2 SASEGT. The J segment lost 6 bases and the V segment lost 4 bases, leaving 8 bases of the junction unmatched. Here the CDR3 reads CASSGLAGRRSGELFF. The CDR3, as DNA: TGTGCCAGCAGTGGACTAGCGGGCCGGCGGTCCGGGGAGCTGTTTTTT.

This clone was seen once. The chain combines TRBV2 with TRBJ1-1; 7 bases agree with TRBD1. Trimming at V came to 1 base and at J to 0 bases, leaving 2 bases not matched to a gene. CDR3 length: 15 amino acids. Looked up from germline, CDR1 is SNHLY and CDR2 is FYNNEI. The CDR3 sequence is CASSEGDSLNTEAFF. As DNA, the CDR3 is TGTGCCAGCAGTGAAGGGGACAGCTTGAACACTGAAGCTTTCTTT.

CDR3 DNA sequence: TGTGCCAGTAGTACGACAGGAGGCACAGATACGCAGTATTTT. This sequence encodes CASSTTGGTDTQYF. The gene calls are TRBV19 and TRBJ2-3; perhaps TRBD1 as D (6 bases). The V end was cut by 4 bases, the J end by 1 base, with 9 bases between. Germline V gives CDR1 LNHDA, CDR2 SQIVND (reference sequence). CDR3 length: 14 residues.

The chain couples TRBV5-4 to TRBJ2-5; maybe TRBD2 (6 bases). Trimming cost V 4 bases and J 1 base, with 11 bases left between them. The germline gives CDR1 SGHNT, CDR2 YYREEE (reference sequence). The CDR3 is 14 amino acids. The CDR3 DNA reads TGTGCCAGCAGCCCTGCCGGGGGCCAAGAGACCCAGTACTTC. Amino acid sequence: CASSPAGGQETQYF.

This chain links TRBV29-1 with TRBJ2-7; 7 bases agree with TRBD1. Germline CDR1 is SQVTM and CDR2 is ANQGSEA. The CDR3 runs 12 residues. Germline trimming cut 4 bases from V and 2 bases from J; bases unmatched to any gene: 2. The CDR3 coding sequence is TGCAGCGTTGGACAGGGAACCTACGAGCAGTACTTC. Amino acids: CSVGQGTYEQYF.

CDR3 protein: CASSEVAGDQETQYF. The CDR3 DNA sequence: TGTGCCAGCAGTGAGGTAGCGGGGGACCAAGAGACCCAGTACTTC. The chain combines TRBV6-4 with TRBJ2-5, with 9 bases lining up with TRBD2. The length of the CDR3 is 15 residues. V lost 3 bases to trimming and J lost 0 bases; unmatched junction nucleotides: 2. Looked up from germline, CDR1 is MRHNA and CDR2 is SNTAGT.

The gene calls are TRBV7-2 and TRBJ1-6, with D unresolved. CDR1 is SGHTA and CDR2 is FQGNSA in the germline V gene. The CDR3 totals 15 residues. The V gene lost 4 bases and the J gene lost 6 bases, with 13 bases spanning the gap. DNA for the CDR3: TGTGCCAGCAGCTCGCAGGAGGTCGGTAATTCACCCCTCCACTTT. It specifies CASSSQEVGNSPLHF.

Relative to its sample, this clone is medium-sized. The chain has TRBV6-1 and TRBJ1-6; 7 bases are a match to TRBD1. Germline CDR1 is MNHNS and CDR2 is SASEGT. Trimming at V came to 8 bases and at J to 5 bases, leaving 6 bases not matched to a gene. The CDR3 has 14 amino acids. The chain's CDR3 is CASAQGTDNSPLHF. DNA for the CDR3: TGTGCCAGCGCTCAAGGGACAGATAATTCACCCCTCCACTTT.